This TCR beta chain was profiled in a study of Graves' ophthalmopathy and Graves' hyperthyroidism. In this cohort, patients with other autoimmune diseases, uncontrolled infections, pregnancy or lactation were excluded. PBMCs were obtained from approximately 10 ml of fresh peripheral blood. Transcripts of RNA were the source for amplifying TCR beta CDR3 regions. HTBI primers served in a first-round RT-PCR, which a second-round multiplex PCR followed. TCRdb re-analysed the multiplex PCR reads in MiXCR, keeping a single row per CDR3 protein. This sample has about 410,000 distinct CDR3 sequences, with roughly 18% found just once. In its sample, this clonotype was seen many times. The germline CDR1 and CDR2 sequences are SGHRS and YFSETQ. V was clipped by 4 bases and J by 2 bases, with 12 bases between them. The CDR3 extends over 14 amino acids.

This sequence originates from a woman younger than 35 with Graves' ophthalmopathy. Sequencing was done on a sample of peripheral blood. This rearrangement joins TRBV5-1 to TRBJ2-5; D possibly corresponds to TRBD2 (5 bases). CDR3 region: CASSRSGEQETQYF. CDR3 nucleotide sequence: TGCGCCAGCAGCCGAAGCGGAGAGCAAGAGACCCAGTACTTC.